This T cell receptor beta chain was sequenced in a study of shared clonotypes between healthy human individuals. General observations from the study: Generation probability values for non-shared clonotypes were lower than those for clonotypes shared by all four donors.

Over several immunoSEQ plates, each subset's genomic DNA was distributed in even portions. The method was immunoSEQ multiplex PCR; TCRdb's version includes in-frame clones alone and lacks a portion of them. Of a few million clones listed, about 92% were seen once; the top ten hold 0.35% to 0.45%. About this clone: No antigen is known for it. The same CDR3 can be traced to other DNA sequences in this sample.

Per the germline V gene, CDR1 is LGHNT and CDR2 is FRNRAP. The CDR3 contains 14 residues. V was shortened by 1 base and J by 1 base, with 5 bases between the two germline ends. Every one of the donors was a Caucasian adult that lived in Nashville, Tennessee. CD4+ cell separation produced CD45RA+ naive and CD45RA-negative memory subsets. This receptor was taken from a man between 18 and 29 years old in good health. Some clones in this sample may be carry-over from other donors' samples. Specimen: naive CD4+ T cells from PBMCs. Subset defined: CD45RA+ positively selected. The V and J genes are TRBV12-5 and TRBJ1-3; the D gene is possibly TRBD1 (5 bases). The CDR3 spells CASGLGGSGNTIYF. CDR3 coding DNA: TGTGCTAGTGGTTTGGGGGGGTCTGGAAACACCATATATTTT.